One T cell receptor (beta chain) is described in this entry. Its antigen is as yet unknown. The sample originates from a study of shared clonotypes between healthy human individuals. There are 16 residues in the CDR3. Trimming removed 6 bases from V and 8 bases from J, with 22 bases in between. Germline CDR1 and CDR2: MDHEN and SYDVKM. It was CD45RO-negative cells, positively selected for CCR7, that made up naive CD8 cells, with terminally differentiated effector memory CD45RA+ cells excluded. Whole-study results and caveats: The study found roughly 5% of naive CD4 clonotypes shared across several donors. Researchers found naive subsets generally carried larger estimated richness than memory subsets.

Some clones are missing from TCRdb's copy, which holds only in-frame ones; the method was immunoSEQ multiplex PCR. In the table there are just over 2,000,000 clones, approximately 94% of which are singletons. The V call is TRBV28, the J call TRBJ1-4, with no clear D. Sequencing was carried out using naive CD8+ T cells sorted from blood. The sequence came from a young man in good health. CDR3 residues: CASSCSVCEDEEKLFF. CDR3 DNA sequence: TGTGCCAGCAGCTGTTCAGTTTGTGAGGATGAGGAAAAACTGTTTTTT.